This entry is about one T cell receptor beta chain. Its antigen is undetermined. These data originate in a study of T cell responses to AZD1222 COVID-19 vaccine. The length of the CDR3 is 14 residues. Germline CDR1 reads KGHSH; CDR2 reads LQKENI. V was cut by 3 bases and J by 0 bases, with 7 bases left in between. Overall study findings and caveats: There were vaccine-associated CD4 TCRs across spike, dominant at 160-218 and 743-854. Spike-specific TCRs gained breadth and depth after people received two AZD1222 doses.

TCRdb keeps only in-frame clones here, not all; method: immunoSEQ multiplex PCR. This table has under 200,000 clones, 88% appearing once. The V gene is TRBV18, the J gene TRBJ2-3; D uncertain. This sequence originates from an adult in good health. The source was peripheral blood, collected on day 0 of AZD1222 vaccination. The CDR3 bases are TGTGCCAGCTCACCGAATGTAAGCACAGATACGCAGTATTTT. Encoded protein: CASSPNVSTDTQYF.